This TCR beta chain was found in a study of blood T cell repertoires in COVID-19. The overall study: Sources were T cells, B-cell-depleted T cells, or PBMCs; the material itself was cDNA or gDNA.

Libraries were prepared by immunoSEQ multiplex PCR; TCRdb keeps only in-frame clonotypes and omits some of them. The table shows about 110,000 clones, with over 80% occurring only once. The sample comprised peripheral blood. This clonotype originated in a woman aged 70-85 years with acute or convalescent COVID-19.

CDR3 loop: CASRTTPGLLGPGSYNSPLHF. CDR3 bases: TGTGCCAGCAGGACAACCCCGGGACTCCTAGGGCCCGGCTCCTATAATTCACCCCTCCACTTT. This rearrangement joins TRBV27 to TRBJ1-6; the D gene is possibly TRBD1 (5 bases). The germline CDR1 and CDR2 sequences are MNHEY and SMNVEV (reference sequence). The CDR3 spans 21 residues. Trimming pared 6 bases from V and 0 bases from J, leaving 27 bases between.